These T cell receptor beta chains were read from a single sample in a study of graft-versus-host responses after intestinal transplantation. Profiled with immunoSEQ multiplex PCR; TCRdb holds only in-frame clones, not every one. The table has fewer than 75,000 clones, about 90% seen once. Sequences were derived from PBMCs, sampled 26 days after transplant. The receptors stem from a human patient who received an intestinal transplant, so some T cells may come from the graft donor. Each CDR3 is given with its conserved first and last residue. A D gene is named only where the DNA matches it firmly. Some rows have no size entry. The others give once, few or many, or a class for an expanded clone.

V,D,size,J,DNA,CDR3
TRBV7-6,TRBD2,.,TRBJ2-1,TGTGCCAGCAGTTCAAGACTAGCGGGGTTACCAACCTACAATGAGCAGTTCTTC,CASSSRLAGLPTYNEQFF
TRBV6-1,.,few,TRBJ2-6,TGTGCCAGCAGTGACAACTCTGGGGCCAACGTCCTGACTTTC,CASSDNSGANVLTF
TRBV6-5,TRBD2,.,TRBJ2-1,TGTGCCAGCAGACTAGCGGGTTTCAATGAGCAGTTCTTC,CASRLAGFNEQFF
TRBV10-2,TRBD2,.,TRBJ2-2,TGCGCCAGCAGTGAGCAGCGGGGGGGCCGCACCGGGGAGCTGTTTTTT,CASSEQRGGRTGELFF
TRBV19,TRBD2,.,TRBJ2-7,TGTGCCAGTAGTATAGAATTAGCGGGACCCTACGAGCAGTACTTC,CASSIELAGPYEQYF
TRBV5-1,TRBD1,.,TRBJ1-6,TGCGCCAGCAGCTTGGGCGGGACAGAGCCCTATAATTCACCCCTCCACTTT,CASSLGGTEPYNSPLHF
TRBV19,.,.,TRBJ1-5,TGTGCCAGTAGTATCCAAGGGGTTTTTCAGCCCCAGCATTTT,CASSIQGVFQPQHF
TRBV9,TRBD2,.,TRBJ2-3,TGTGCCAGCAGCGCCCTAGCGGGACGCACAGATACGCAGTATTTT,CASSALAGRTDTQYF
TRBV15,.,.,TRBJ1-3,TGTGCCACCAGCAGAGATGCGGCCAGTTCAAGCTCTGGAAACACCATATATTTT,CATSRDAASSSSGNTIYF
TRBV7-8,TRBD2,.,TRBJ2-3,TGTGCCAGCAGCCTCCCCGCGGGGGGTGTAGAAGGCACAGATACGCAGTATTTT,CASSLPAGGVEGTDTQYF
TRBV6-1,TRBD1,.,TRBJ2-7,TGTGCCAGCAGTGACTCGACAGGGGGCGTCTACGAGCAGTACTTC,CASSDSTGGVYEQYF
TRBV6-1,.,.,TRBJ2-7,TGTGCCAGCAGTGAAGGACATGGTTACGAGCAGTACTTC,CASSEGHGYEQYF
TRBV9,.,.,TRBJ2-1,TGTGCCAGCAGCGTTAACAATGAGCAGTTCTTC,CASSVNNEQFF
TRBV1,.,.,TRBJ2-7,TGCACCAGCAGCCAAGAGGAAACCGACCTAGCGGGAGTCTGCGAGCAGTACTTC,CTSSQEETDLAGVCEQYF
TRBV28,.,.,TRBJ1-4,TGTGCCAGCAGTTTCCCAGAAAGACTAAATGAAAAACTGTTTTTT,CASSFPERLNEKLFF